This note documents a single T cell receptor (beta chain) sequence. This clonotype has a handful of counts. Its antigen is still unknown. Base quality data are lacking; no much larger clone is found one base away. The germline V gene gives CDR1 as MNHNS and CDR2 as SASEGT. V trim: 4 bases; J trim: 2 bases; unmatched bases: 9. Reading from cysteine to phenylalanine, the CDR3 counts 16 amino acids. Only the CDR3 DNA is retained, 48 bases long and in frame from the first base. This sample was included in a study of blood T cells in healthy people across ages (dated by TCRdb to about 2015). Background for the entire study: In model experiments, roughly one uniquely barcoded TCR beta cDNA molecule per two T cells was captured by template switching. Age-related changes in TCR beta repertoire diversity were measured in the study by deep sequencing normalized with unique cDNA molecular identifiers. The donors were divided into four age groups: young (average around 15 years), middle-aged (about 41), aged (about 62) and long-lived (roughly 82). Two additional independent replicas of 1 million unique cDNA reads from the same blood draw were analyzed for two donors (one aged 18 to 30 and one aged 80 or older). Study-wide findings and limitations: Compared with the aged group, more naive CD4+ T cells, fewer expanded clones and increased TCR diversity were shown by the long-lived group, suggesting age selection. Estimates of total diversity based on one million sequenced T cells were considered lower bounds and underestimates. Donor CMV infection status was unknown, potentially confounding age-related changes in expanded clonotypes. Since profiling was done on bulk unsorted PBMCs, naive and antigen-experienced compartments could not be conclusively compared. A strong correlation was found between observed TCR beta diversity and the percentage of naive T cells measured by flow cytometry. As age increased, observed TCR beta diversity per million T cells dropped in a roughly linear way, and a significant reduction was already evident by age roughly 40.

Donors were roughly 40 systemically healthy Caucasian individuals from Russia aged roughly 6 to 100 years. Each donor gave about 9.7 milliliters of peripheral blood, drawn into EDTA-treated Vacutainer tubes. Ficoll-Paque density-gradient centrifugation was used to isolate PBMCs, with at least 7 million per sample. Trizol reagent was used to extract total RNA from PBMCs, with at least 5 micrograms per sample. For every donor, an aliquot of PBMCs went through flow cytometry to measure the percentages of naive CD45RAhigh/CD27high T cells. Receptor amplification or capture employed 5' RACE. The sample was run on an Illumina HiSeq 2500. The second PCR ran for roughly 7 to 11 cycles and used a J-beta primer mix along with a sample-barcoded 5' primer. A unique molecular identifier was introduced onto each TCR beta cDNA molecule by a template-switch 5' adaptor carrying 12 random nucleotides. Each sample yielded at least 3 million CDR3-containing paired-end reads. First-strand cDNA was synthesized from all RNA with the Mint cDNA synthesis kit, primed by a TRBC-specific oligonucleotide. Following uracil-DNA glycosylase treatment, all cDNA underwent a first 18-cycle PCR with the universal primers M1SS and BC2_uni_R. For the original study's pipeline: Each sample was normalized by randomly selecting 1 million high-quality reads, each carrying a distinct molecular identifier. Reads sharing molecular identifiers were discarded rather than binned into consensus sequences. MiTCR, set to a Q25 quality threshold and the strictest error-elimination algorithm, was used for CDR3 identification, clonotype clustering and error correction. A nonparametric unseen species model with Euler transformation was used to estimate lower-bound total TCR beta diversity. TCRdb reanalyzed the raw reads on its own, using fastp at Q25 for trimming and MiXCR for clone calling, and kept in-frame beta chains. Rows merge per CDR3 protein into single entries with the most common DNA and genes. The V and J calls come from TCRdb's annotation, not from the publication. The sample profile shows some 930,000 distinct CDR3 sequences; approximately 32% of them were found once. The top ten hold approximately 10% of the sample.

The sample was also reused in another study, on T cells of mothers and their children. The second investigation adds: The donors were nine systemically healthy Caucasian individuals, made up of three mothers and their six children. cDNA synthesis used all of the extracted RNA, with around 1.5 ug of RNA in each 15 ul reaction. In the second PCR, sample barcodes and 2-4 random nucleotides were introduced via the M1S primer. Each mother yielded over 8.5 million TCR beta CDR3 reads and each child a few million reads. Thymic selection similarly shapes TCR recombination output in related and unrelated pairs, with minor effect from inherited differences. Normalized repertoire overlap in related mother-child pairs was always slightly higher than in unrelated mother-child pairs, but the difference was never significant. No persistent microchimeric T cell clones were found, with a detection sensitivity of approximately 94 clones per million clonotypes. The study used deep NGS to compare TCR beta repertoires of mothers and children, seeking features distinguishing related mother-child pairs from unrelated individuals. On average, the children were roughly 11 +/- 4 years old, while the mothers were about 37 +/- 4 years old. After adapter ligation with NEBNext reagents, the libraries were sequenced on Illumina HiSeq 2000 with 100+100 nt paired-end reads. To avoid cross-contamination, the mother libraries and the child libraries were prepared a month apart and sequenced in separate runs. For each donor, between 500,000 and 2,000,000 distinct TCR beta clonotypes were identified. Naive TCR beta clonotypes were estimated from low-frequency clonotypes matched to each donor's FACS-determined naive share, without sorting.

Sequencing was performed on blood. The clonotype originates from a woman between 40 and 55 years old in good health. The rearrangement joined TRBV6-1 to TRBJ1-2, with TRBD1 matching 8 junction bases. CDR3 loop: CASSGPTGEMNYGYTF. The bases are TGTGCCAGCAGTGGGCCGACAGGGGAAATGAACTATGGCTACACCTTC.